These 27 T cell receptor beta chains originate from one sample sequenced in a study of radiotherapy plus CTLA-4 blockade in lung cancer. The table came from immunoSEQ multiplex PCR; TCRdb's copy has only in-frame clones and leaves some out. The sample has about 62,000 clones; approximately 76% are singletons. The sample here was peripheral blood, taken from a patient treated with radiotherapy plus ipilimumab. These receptors originate from a human donor with non-small cell lung cancer who had a complete response to radiotherapy plus ipilimumab.

The chain recombines TRBV19 with TRBJ2-3; a weak D match, TRBD1 (6 bases). V was clipped by 1 base and J by 6 bases, with 11 bases between them. Germline CDR1 LNHDA, CDR2 SQIVND (reference sequence). The CDR3 contains 14 residues. Written as DNA, the CDR3 is TGTGCCAGTAGTATAGGGGGGCCGGAGGATACGCAGTATTTT. It yields the protein CASSIGGPEDTQYF.

The chain carries TRBV7-6 and TRBJ2-7; TRBD2 matches at 7 bases. The V gene end was trimmed by 5 bases and the J gene end by 2 bases; junction bases not matched to a gene: 9. Germline V gives CDR1 SGHVS, CDR2 FNYEAQ. The CDR3 spans 15 residues. The CDR3 DNA reads as TGTGCCAGCAGCCCGCTGGGGAGGGGAACCTACGAGCAGTACTTC. Translated: CASSPLGRGTYEQYF.

V gene TRBV5-4 combines with J gene TRBJ2-7, with D unresolved. This CDR3 has 14 amino acids. Germline CDR1 is SGHNT and CDR2 is YYREEE (reference sequence). Trimming removed 0 bases at V and 1 base at J, with 8 bases between. This CDR3 is CASSLGQKSYEQYF. The CDR3 region has the DNA TGTGCCAGCAGCTTGGGACAAAAATCCTACGAGCAGTACTTC.

The rearrangement links TRBV2 to TRBJ2-7; a weak D match, TRBD2 (6 bases). V shed 4 bases and J shed 7 bases, with 26 bases lying between them. The length of the CDR3 is 17 residues. Germline assignment: CDR1 SNHLY and CDR2 FYNNEI. CDR3: CASSVSVPQDYVGEQYF. CDR3 nucleotides: TGTGCCAGCAGTGTGTCCGTTCCACAGGACTACGTAGGAGAGCAGTACTTC.

The chain is built from TRBV10-3 and TRBJ2-5; weak D call: TRBD2 (7 bases). V was clipped by 8 bases and J by 1 base, with 8 bases between them. Germline V gene data show CDR1 as ENHRY and CDR2 as SYGVKD. The CDR3 length is 12 residues. The CDR3 nucleotides read TGTGCCATCGGGGGGGCCCAAGAGACCCAGTACTTC. This translates into CAIGGAQETQYF.

The V call is TRBV30, the J call TRBJ2-5; a possible D gene is TRBD1 (6 bases). The V end lost 3 bases, the J end lost 1 base, and 12 bases lay between the germline ends. CDR1 and CDR2 (germline): GTSNPN, SVGIG (reference sequence). CDR3 length: 14 residues. The CDR3 region is CAWRIRGTQETQYF. Here the CDR3 DNA reads TGTGCCTGGAGGATAAGGGGGACCCAAGAGACCCAGTACTTC.

The rearrangement uses TRBV5-5 and TRBJ1-1; D possibly corresponds to TRBD1 (5 bases). Germline CDR1 reads SGHKS; CDR2 reads YYEKEE (reference sequence). Trimming pared 0 bases from V and 11 bases from J, leaving 14 bases between. There are 13 residues in the CDR3. CDR3 loop: CASSLEEGREAFF. CDR3 DNA sequence: TGTGCCAGCAGCTTGGAGGAGGGCAGGGAGGCTTTCTTT.

The CDR3, as DNA: TGTGCCAGCAGCAAGGGACTAGCGGGGACCAATGAGCAGTTCTTC. Protein: CASSKGLAGTNEQFF. The rearrangement links TRBV6-5 to TRBJ2-1; 13 bases map to TRBD2. The CDR3 contains 15 residues. Germline V gene sequence: CDR1 MNHEY, CDR2 SVGAGI. Trimming removed 6 bases from V and 6 bases from J; junction bases left unmatched: 5.

The chain links TRBV6-6 to TRBJ2-1; 14 bases align to TRBD2. The germline CDR1 and CDR2 sequences are MNHNY and SVGAGI (reference sequence). The V segment lost 7 bases and the J segment 9 bases; nucleotides outside the gene matches: 8. This CDR3 has 15 amino acids. CDR3 protein: CASNRLAGGVGEQFF. The CDR3 bases are TGTGCCAGCAACCGACTAGCGGGAGGGGTAGGTGAGCAGTTCTTC.

This chain connects TRBV6-5 to TRBJ2-5, with a weak D call TRBD2 (5 bases). V gave up 5 bases and J gave up 5 bases, with 18 bases separating them. The germline CDR1 and CDR2 sequences are MNHEY and SVGAGI. The CDR3 runs 15 residues. CDR3 sequence (DNA): TGTGCCAGCAGTCAACGGGGTCCCGGGCGGGAGACCCAGTACTTC. It yields the protein CASSQRGPGRETQYF.

The chain employs TRBV7-9 and TRBJ2-1, with TRBD2 matching over 7 bases. Per germline, CDR1 SEHNR and CDR2 FQNEAQ (reference sequence). This CDR3 has 15 residues. With 1 base clipped from V and 8 bases from J, the junction kept 8 bases outside the gene matches. CDR3 sequence (DNA): TGTGCCAGCAGCTTAGGGGGGGGTGCGACGGATGAGCAGTTCTTC. Protein: CASSLGGGATDEQFF.

CDR3 region: CASSPLEGRLFF. The DNA of the CDR3 is TGTGCCAGCAGCCCTCTAGAGGGAAGACTGTTTTTT. The gene calls are TRBV5-8 and TRBJ1-4; D ambiguous. Germline CDR1 reads SGHTS; CDR2 reads YDEGEE. Trimming took 4 bases from V and 13 from J, leaving 14 bases between them. The CDR3 has 12 residues.

This rearrangement joins TRBV5-1 to TRBJ2-6; 10 bases fit TRBD1. CDR3 size: 17 residues. After removal of 0 bases from V and 3 bases from J, the junction contained 3 bases not matched to a gene. Germline CDR1 SGHRS, CDR2 YFSETQ. CDR3 region: CASSLGDRGFGANVLTF. CDR3 DNA: TGCGCCAGCAGCTTGGGGGACAGGGGTTTTGGGGCCAACGTCCTGACTTTC.

This clone has a single count. The rearrangement joins TRBV10-1 to TRBJ1-1; tentatively, D is TRBD1 (6 bases). The CDR3 spans 16 residues. CDR1 and CDR2 (germline): WNHNN, SYGVQD (reference sequence). The V and J ends lost 0 bases and 4 bases respectively, with 15 bases between them. Written as DNA, the CDR3 is TGCGCCAGCAGTGAGTCGGGCAGGGGCAGTGGCACTGAAGCTTTCTTT. Translated: CASSESGRGSGTEAFF.

The chain links TRBV7-2 to TRBJ1-1, with TRBD1 identical over 7 bases. Germline V CDR1 and CDR2: SGHTA, FQGNSA. V trimming: 5 bases; J trimming: 4 bases; junction bases outside the gene matches: 10. The length of the CDR3 is 15 residues. The CDR3 nucleotides read TGTGCCAGCAGCGCGGACAGGCGCCCCTCCACTGAAGCTTTCTTT. Amino acids: CASSADRRPSTEAFF.

This clone was counted a few times. V and J are TRBV19 and TRBJ1-3, with D tentatively TRBD1 (6 bases). The CDR3 extends over 17 amino acids. V lost 0 bases and J lost 3, with 15 bases in between. Germline CDR1 is LNHDA and CDR2 is SQIVND (reference sequence). This CDR3 is CASSIDLLGAGGNTIYF. The CDR3 region has the DNA TGTGCCAGTAGTATAGATTTGCTGGGGGCAGGTGGAAACACCATATATTTT.

There are a few counts of this clone. The J gene is TRBJ2-7, the V gene TRBV4-3, with a weak D call TRBD1 (6 bases). Trimming cost V 4 bases and J 5 bases, with 15 bases left between them. CDR3 size: 14 residues. Germline V gene lookup returns CDR1 LGHNA and CDR2 YSLEER. In DNA form, the CDR3 reads TGCGCCAGCAGCCCGGACAGCCCGTTCGACGAGCAGTACTTC. This gives the protein CASSPDSPFDEQYF.

V and J are TRBV15 and TRBJ2-5; the match to TRBD1 covers 8 bases. This CDR3 is 17 amino acids long. The V gene end was trimmed by 0 bases and the J gene end by 5 bases; junction bases not matched to a gene: 11. Germline assignment: CDR1 LNHNV and CDR2 YYDKDF (reference sequence). For the CDR3, the DNA is TGTGCCACCAGCAGAGATTTTAGGACAGGGTCCCGGGAGACCCAGTACTTC. Residues: CATSRDFRTGSRETQYF.

V is TRBV5-4 and J is TRBJ1-6; 7 bases agree with TRBD1. Germline V gives CDR1 SGHNT, CDR2 YYREEE (reference sequence). V trimming: 4 bases; J trimming: 6 bases; junction bases outside the gene matches: 7. The CDR3 covers 15 residues. The DNA for the CDR3 is TGTGCCAGCAGCGAGGGACAGCCGCCTAATTCACCCCTCCACTTT. Protein: CASSEGQPPNSPLHF.

With regard to this clone: One junction end disagrees with the germline gene, perhaps due to a read error. The gene calls are TRBV2 and TRBJ1-1; 8 bases match TRBD1. The CDR3 runs to 15 residues. Per the germline V gene, CDR1 is SNHLY and CDR2 is FYNNEI. The CDR3 region has the DNA TGTGCCAGCATCAGGACAGGGATTATGAACGCTGAAGCTTTCTTT. Translation: CASIRTGIMNAEAFF.

The gene calls are TRBV6-6 and TRBJ2-3, with TRBD2 identical over 8 bases. V gave up 2 bases and J gave up 1 base; unmatched junction bases: 2. The CDR3 is 15 residues long. CDR1 is MNHNY, CDR2 SVGAGI, per germline (reference sequence). DNA of the CDR3: TGTGCCAGCAGTTACCCTAGCGGGCGCACAGATACGCAGTATTTT. Protein: CASSYPSGRTDTQYF.

The chain combines TRBV18 with TRBJ2-7; D possibly corresponds to TRBD2 (5 bases). Trimming left V 3 bases short and J 4 bases short, with 16 bases between. The germline CDR1 and CDR2 sequences are KGHSH and LQKENI. This CDR3 has 15 residues. CDR3 DNA: TGTGCCAGCTCACCTGCGGCGGGCAGCCAGTACGAGCAGTACTTC. Its translation: CASSPAAGSQYEQYF. Supplemented by reference TRBV18 and TRBJ2-7, the full variable domain reads NAGVMQNPRHLVRRRGQEARLRCSPMKGHSHVYWYRQLPEEGLKFMVYLQKENIIDESGMPKERFSAEFPKEGPSILRIQQVVRGDSAAYFCASSPAAGSQYEQYFGPGTRLTVT.

The chain uses TRBV10-3 and TRBJ2-7, with 7 nucleotides matching TRBD1. The germline V gene has CDR1 ENHRY and CDR2 SYGVKD. This CDR3 contains 14 residues. Trimming at V came to 5 bases and at J to 6 bases, leaving 10 bases not matched to a gene. DNA of the CDR3: TGTGCCATCAGTACACGACAGGGTAGTCGCGAGCAGTACTTC. This encodes CAISTRQGSREQYF.

The V gene is TRBV14, the J gene TRBJ1-2, with 8 bases identical to TRBD1. This CDR3 spans 13 amino acids. The J segment lost 7 bases and the V segment lost 0 bases, leaving 1 base of the junction unmatched. Per the germline V gene, CDR1 is SGHDN and CDR2 is FVKESK. The DNA for the CDR3 is TGTGCCAGCAGCCAAGACAGGGGGCTTGGCTACACCTTC. It encodes CASSQDRGLGYTF.

This chain connects TRBV10-3 to TRBJ2-3, with 9 positions matching TRBD2. Unmatched junction bases numbered 4, after V lost 2 bases and J lost 7 bases. CDR1 is ENHRY and CDR2 is SYGVKD in the germline V gene. This CDR3 is 14 amino acids long. The CDR3 sequence is CAISEESGRNTQYF. The CDR3 coding sequence is TGTGCCATCAGTGAGGAGAGCGGGAGGAATACGCAGTATTTT.

This sequence joins TRBV29-1 and TRBJ2-7; tentatively, D is TRBD2 (7 bases). The germline gives CDR1 SQVTM, CDR2 ANQGSEA. The V gene lost 7 bases and the J gene lost 2 bases, with 24 bases spanning the gap. The CDR3 is made up of 16 amino acids. The CDR3 DNA is TGCAGCGCTCCCCCCTTAAGGGCGGGGGCTACCTACGAGCAGTACTTC. Translation gives CSAPPLRAGATYEQYF.

The sample holds one count of this clone. This sequence joins TRBV6-4 and TRBJ2-5; the match to TRBD1 covers 7 bases. The closer fit of TRBJ2-7 to the DNA end suggests the J call may be wrong. The CDR3 loop spans 14 amino acids. Germline CDR1 MRHNA, CDR2 SNTAGT. The CDR3 sequence is CASSVVGTAYEQYF. The CDR3 DNA sequence: TGTGCCAGCAGTGTAGTTGGGACAGCTTACGAGCAGTACTTC.